A single sample is the source of the 6 T cell receptor beta chains below, sequenced in a study of T cell clonotyping in hematopoietic cell transplantation. Generated by immunoSEQ multiplex PCR, the TCRdb table keeps only in-frame clones and is missing some. The table records 2,000 or so clones, more than 75% of them present only once. The specimen was peripheral blood mononuclear cells. The receptors stem from a man aged 25 to 40 in good health. Some clones in this sample may be carry-over from other donors' samples.

This clone was observed a single time. The chain combines TRBV27 with TRBJ1-1; D gene uncertain. The germline CDR1 and CDR2 sequences are MNHEY and SMNVEV (reference sequence). Trimming left V 8 bases short and J 7 bases short, with 14 bases between. This CDR3 is built from 12 residues. The chain's CDR3 is CASDNTEYEAFF. The CDR3 bases are TGTGCCAGCGATAACACGGAATATGAAGCTTTCTTT.

The CDR3 DNA sequence: TGTGCCTGGAGTGTTAATTTCGTAGGTCTGCAGCCCCAGCATTTT. Translating gives CAWSVNFVGLQPQHF. This rearrangement joins TRBV30 to TRBJ1-5; D is ambiguous. The CDR3 has 15 amino acids. V was cut by 0 bases and J by 7 bases, with 16 bases left in between. Germline CDR1 reads GTSNPN; CDR2 reads SVGIG (reference sequence).

This clone was detected only a few times. The chain's CDR3 is CASSVGVDYDSYTF. The CDR3 bases are TGTGCCAGCAGTGTAGGGGTAGACTACGATAGCTACACCTTC. The genes are TRBV2 and TRBJ1-2; tentative D call: TRBD1 (5 bases). The germline CDR1 and CDR2 sequences are SNHLY and FYNNEI. The CDR3 extends over 14 amino acids. V lost 4 bases, J lost 9 bases, and 18 bases lay in between.

This clone was detected a few times. CDR3 coding DNA: TGTGCCAGCAGCCTACGAGAGACCCAGTACTTC. Its protein product is CASSLRETQYF. The chain carries TRBV5-6 and TRBJ2-5; D remains ambiguous. The length of the CDR3 is 11 residues. Looked up from germline, CDR1 is SGHDT and CDR2 is YYEEEE. Trimming took 4 bases from V and 4 from J, leaving 5 bases between them.

J is TRBJ2-2 and V is TRBV6-1; perhaps TRBD1 as D (6 bases). The CDR3 runs 15 residues. Germline V gene data show CDR1 as MNHNS and CDR2 as SASEGT. V lost 7 bases and J 0 bases, leaving 12 bases between the germline ends. CDR3 nucleotides: TGTGCCAGCATTAAGGGGACATCGAACACCGGGGAGCTGTTTTTT. This sequence encodes CASIKGTSNTGELFF.

Notes on this clone: Germline is not matched at one junction end, which may reflect a read error. The chain recombines TRBV11-3 with TRBJ1-6; D remains unclear. This CDR3 has 19 amino acids. The V gene's germline CDR1 is SGHNT and CDR2 YENEEA. This chain's CDR3 is CASSSQAVRDSFYNSPFHF. The DNA of the CDR3 is TGTGCCAGCAGCTCCCAAGCAGTTCGAGACTCCTTCTATAATTCACCCTTCCACTTT.